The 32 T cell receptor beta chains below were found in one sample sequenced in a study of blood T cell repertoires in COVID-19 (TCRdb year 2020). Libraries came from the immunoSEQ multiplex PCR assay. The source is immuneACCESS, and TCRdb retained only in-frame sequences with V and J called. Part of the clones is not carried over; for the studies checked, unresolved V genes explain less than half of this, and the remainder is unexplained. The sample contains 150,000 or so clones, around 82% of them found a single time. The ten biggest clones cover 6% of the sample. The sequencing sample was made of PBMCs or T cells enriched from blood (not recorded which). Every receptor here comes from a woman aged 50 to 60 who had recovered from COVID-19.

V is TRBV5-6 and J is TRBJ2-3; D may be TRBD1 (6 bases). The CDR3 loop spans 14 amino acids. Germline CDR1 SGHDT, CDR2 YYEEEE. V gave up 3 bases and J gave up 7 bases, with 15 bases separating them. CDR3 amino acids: CASSSRTVRYTQYF. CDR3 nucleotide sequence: TGTGCCAGCAGCTCCCGGACAGTCCGGTATACGCAGTATTTT.

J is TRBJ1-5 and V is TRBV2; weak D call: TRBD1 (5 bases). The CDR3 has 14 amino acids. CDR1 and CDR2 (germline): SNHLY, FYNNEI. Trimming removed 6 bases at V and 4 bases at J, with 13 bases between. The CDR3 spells CASRSLGGNQPQHF. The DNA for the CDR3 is TGTGCCAGCAGGTCCCTGGGGGGAAATCAGCCCCAGCATTTT.

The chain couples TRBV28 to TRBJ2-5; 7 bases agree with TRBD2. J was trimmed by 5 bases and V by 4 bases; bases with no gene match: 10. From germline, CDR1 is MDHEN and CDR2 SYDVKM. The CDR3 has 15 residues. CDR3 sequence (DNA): TGTGCCAGCAGTTACCATTGGGGGGGGAGGGAGACCCAGTACTTC. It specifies CASSYHWGGRETQYF.

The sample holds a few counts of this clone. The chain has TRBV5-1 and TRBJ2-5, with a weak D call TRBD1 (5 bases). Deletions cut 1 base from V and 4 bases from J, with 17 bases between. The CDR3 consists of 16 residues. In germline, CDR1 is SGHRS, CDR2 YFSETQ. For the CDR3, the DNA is TGCGCCAGCAGCTTGTTTGCAGGGTACGGGTCAGAGACCCAGTACTTC. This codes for CASSLFAGYGSETQYF.

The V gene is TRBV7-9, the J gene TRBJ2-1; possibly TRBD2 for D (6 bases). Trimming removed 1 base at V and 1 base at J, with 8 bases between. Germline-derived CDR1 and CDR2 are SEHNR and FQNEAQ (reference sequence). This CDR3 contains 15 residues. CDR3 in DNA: TGTGCCAGCAGCTTAGATGCGGGATCCTACAATGAGCAGTTCTTC. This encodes CASSLDAGSYNEQFF.

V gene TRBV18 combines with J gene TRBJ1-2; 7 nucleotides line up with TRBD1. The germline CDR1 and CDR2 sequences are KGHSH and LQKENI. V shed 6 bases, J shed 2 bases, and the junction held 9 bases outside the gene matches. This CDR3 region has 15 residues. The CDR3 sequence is CASSDETGVNYGYTF. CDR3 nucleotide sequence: TGTGCCAGCTCGGATGAAACAGGGGTCAACTATGGCTACACCTTC.

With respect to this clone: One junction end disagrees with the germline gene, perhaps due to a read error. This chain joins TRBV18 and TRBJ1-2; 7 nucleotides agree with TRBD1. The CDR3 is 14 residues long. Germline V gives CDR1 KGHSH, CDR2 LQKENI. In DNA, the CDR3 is TGTGCCAGCTCACCTCCGGACAGGCCGGCCGGAATCCCATTC. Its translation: CASSPPDRPAGIPF.

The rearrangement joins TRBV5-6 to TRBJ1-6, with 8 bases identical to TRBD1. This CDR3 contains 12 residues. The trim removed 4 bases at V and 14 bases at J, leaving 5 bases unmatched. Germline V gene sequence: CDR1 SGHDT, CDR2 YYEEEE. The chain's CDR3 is CASSLDRASLHF. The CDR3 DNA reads TGTGCCAGCAGCCTGGACAGGGCTTCCCTCCACTTT.

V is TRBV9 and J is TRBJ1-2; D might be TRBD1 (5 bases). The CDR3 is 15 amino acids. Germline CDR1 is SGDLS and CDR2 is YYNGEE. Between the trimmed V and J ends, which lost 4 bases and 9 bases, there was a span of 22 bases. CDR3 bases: TGTGCCAGCAGCCCCCCCTCAGGGCCCGCCAGGAGCTACACCTTC. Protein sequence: CASSPPSGPARSYTF.

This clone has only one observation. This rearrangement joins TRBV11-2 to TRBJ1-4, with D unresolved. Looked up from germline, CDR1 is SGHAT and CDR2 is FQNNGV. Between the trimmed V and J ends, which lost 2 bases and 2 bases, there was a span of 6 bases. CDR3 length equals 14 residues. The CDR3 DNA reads TGTGCCAGCAGCTTACATGCGACTAATGAAAAACTGTTTTTT. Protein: CASSLHATNEKLFF. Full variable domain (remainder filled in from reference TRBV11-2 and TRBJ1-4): EAGVAQSPRYKIIEKRQSVAFWCNPISGHATLYWYQQILGQGPKLLIQFQNNGVVDDSQLPKDRFSAERLKGVDSTLKIQPAKLEDSAVYLCASSLHATNEKLFFGSGTQLSVL.

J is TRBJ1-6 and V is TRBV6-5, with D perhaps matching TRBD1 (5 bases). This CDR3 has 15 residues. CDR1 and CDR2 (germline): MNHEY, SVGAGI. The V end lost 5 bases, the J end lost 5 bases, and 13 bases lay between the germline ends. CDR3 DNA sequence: TGTGCCAGCAGTCTCGGACAACCCCATAATTCACCCCTCCACTTT. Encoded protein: CASSLGQPHNSPLHF.

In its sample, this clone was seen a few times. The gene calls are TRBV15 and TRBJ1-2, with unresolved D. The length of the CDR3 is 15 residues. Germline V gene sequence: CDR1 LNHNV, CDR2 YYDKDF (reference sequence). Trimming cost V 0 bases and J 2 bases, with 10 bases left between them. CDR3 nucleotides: TGTGCCACCAGCAGAGATGGCTCGGGGAACTATGGCTACACCTTC. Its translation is CATSRDGSGNYGYTF.

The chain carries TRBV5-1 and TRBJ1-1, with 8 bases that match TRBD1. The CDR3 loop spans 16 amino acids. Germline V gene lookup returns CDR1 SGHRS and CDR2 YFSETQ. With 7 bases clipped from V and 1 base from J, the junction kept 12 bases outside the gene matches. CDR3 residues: CASQRTGTYSNTEAFF. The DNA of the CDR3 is TGCGCCAGCCAGCGGACAGGGACTTATTCGAACACTGAAGCTTTCTTT.

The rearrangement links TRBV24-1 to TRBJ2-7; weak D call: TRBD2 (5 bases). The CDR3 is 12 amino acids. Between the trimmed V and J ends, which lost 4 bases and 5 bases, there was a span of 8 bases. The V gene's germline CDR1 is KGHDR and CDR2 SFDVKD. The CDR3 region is CATSDQEDEQYF. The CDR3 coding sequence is TGTGCCACCAGTGACCAGGAGGACGAGCAGTACTTC.

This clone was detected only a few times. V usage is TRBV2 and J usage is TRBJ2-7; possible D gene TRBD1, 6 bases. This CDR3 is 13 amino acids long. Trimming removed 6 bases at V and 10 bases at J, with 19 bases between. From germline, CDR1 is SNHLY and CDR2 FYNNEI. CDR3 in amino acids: CASREGHSRPQYV. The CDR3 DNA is TGTGCCAGCAGAGAGGGACACTCCCGACCCCAGTACGTC.

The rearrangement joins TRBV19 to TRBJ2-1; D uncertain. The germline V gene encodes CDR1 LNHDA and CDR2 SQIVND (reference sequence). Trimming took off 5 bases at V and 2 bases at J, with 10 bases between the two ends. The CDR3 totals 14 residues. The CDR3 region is CASSRRGPYNEQFF. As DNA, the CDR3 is TGTGCCAGTAGTCGGCGCGGCCCCTACAATGAGCAGTTCTTC.

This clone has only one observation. The CDR3 nucleotides are TGTGCCAGCAGCTGGAGGGGCCTCTCCTACGAGCAGTACTTC. Encoded protein: CASSWRGLSYEQYF. The chain joins TRBV5-6 to TRBJ2-7, with D perhaps TRBD2 (6 bases). The CDR3 loop spans 14 amino acids. Trimming stripped 3 bases from V and 0 bases from J, with 10 bases between. The V gene's germline CDR1 is SGHDT and CDR2 YYEEEE.

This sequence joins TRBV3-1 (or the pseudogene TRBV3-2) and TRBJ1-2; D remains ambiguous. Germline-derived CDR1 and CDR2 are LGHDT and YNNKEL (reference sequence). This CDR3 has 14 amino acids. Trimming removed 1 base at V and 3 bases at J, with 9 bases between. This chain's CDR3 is CASSQGYSDYGYTF. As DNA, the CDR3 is TGTGCCAGCAGCCAAGGTTATTCGGACTATGGCTACACCTTC.

Here the CDR3 DNA reads TGTGCCAGCACCCTCCGAGGGGGCAACTATGGCTACACCTTC. Translation: CASTLRGGNYGYTF. The chain recombines TRBV28 with TRBJ1-2; the match to TRBD1 covers 7 bases. This CDR3 contains 14 residues. The junction had 7 bases not matched to a gene; V was cut back by 7 bases and J by 2 bases. Germline-derived CDR1 and CDR2 are MDHEN and SYDVKM.

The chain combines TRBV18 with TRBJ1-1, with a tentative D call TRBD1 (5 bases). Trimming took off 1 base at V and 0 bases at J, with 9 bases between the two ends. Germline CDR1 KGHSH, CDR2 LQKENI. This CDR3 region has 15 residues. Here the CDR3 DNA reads TGTGCCAGCTCACCACGGGCAGGGATGAACACTGAAGCTTTCTTT. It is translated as CASSPRAGMNTEAFF.

In DNA form, the CDR3 reads TGTGCCAGCAGCTCGGCCAGACTCCACTACGAGCAGTACGTC. Its protein is CASSSARLHYEQYV. This chain joins TRBV7-8 and TRBJ2-7; no clear D gene. Germline CDR1 and CDR2: SGHVS and FQNEAQ. This CDR3 has 14 residues. V was cut by 4 bases and J by 3 bases, with 13 bases left in between.

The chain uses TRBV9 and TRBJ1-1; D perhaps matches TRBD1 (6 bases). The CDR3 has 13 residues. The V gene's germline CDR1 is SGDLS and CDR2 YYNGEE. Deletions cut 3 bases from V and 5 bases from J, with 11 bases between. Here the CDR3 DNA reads TGTGCCAGCAGCGCCCAGACAGGAACTGAAGCTTTCTTT. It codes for CASSAQTGTEAFF.

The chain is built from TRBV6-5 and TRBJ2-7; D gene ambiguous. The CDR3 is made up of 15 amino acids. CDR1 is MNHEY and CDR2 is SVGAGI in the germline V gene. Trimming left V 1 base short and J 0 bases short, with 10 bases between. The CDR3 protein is CASSYWANRSYEQYF. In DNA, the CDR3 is TGTGCCAGCAGTTACTGGGCGAACCGCTCCTACGAGCAGTACTTC.

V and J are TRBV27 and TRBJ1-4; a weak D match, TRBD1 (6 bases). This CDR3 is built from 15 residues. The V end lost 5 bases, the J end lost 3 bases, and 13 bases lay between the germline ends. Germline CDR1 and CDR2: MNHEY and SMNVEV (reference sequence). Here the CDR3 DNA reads TGTGCCAGCAGTAGAACAGGGCGTCCTAATGAAAAACTGTTTTTT. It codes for CASSRTGRPNEKLFF.

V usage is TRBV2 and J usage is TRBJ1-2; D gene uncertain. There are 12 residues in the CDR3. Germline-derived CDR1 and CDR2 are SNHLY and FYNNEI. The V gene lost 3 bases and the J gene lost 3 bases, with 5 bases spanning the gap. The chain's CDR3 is CASSEGDYGYTF. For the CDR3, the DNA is TGTGCCAGCAGTGAGGGAGACTATGGCTACACCTTC.

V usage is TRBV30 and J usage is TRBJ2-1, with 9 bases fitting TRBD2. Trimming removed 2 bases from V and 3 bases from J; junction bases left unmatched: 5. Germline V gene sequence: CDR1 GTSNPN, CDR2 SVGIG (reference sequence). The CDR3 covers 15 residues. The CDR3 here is CAWSLAGAFYNEQFF. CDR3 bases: TGTGCCTGGAGTTTAGCGGGGGCCTTCTACAATGAGCAGTTCTTC.

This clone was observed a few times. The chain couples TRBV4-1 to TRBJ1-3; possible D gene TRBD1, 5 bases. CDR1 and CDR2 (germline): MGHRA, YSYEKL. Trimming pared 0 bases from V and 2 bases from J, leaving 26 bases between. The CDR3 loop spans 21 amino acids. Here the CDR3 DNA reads TGCGCCAGCAGCCAAGACAGGACAAAACCACGGACGGCCTTTGCTGGAAACACCATATATTTT. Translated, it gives CASSQDRTKPRTAFAGNTIYF.

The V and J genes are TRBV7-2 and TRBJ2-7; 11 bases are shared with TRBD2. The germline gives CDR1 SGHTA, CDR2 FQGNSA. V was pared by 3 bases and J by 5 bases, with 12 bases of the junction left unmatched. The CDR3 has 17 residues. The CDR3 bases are TGTGCCAGCAGCTTCTCCGGGACTAGCGGAGAGGACCACGAGCAGTACTTC. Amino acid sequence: CASSFSGTSGEDHEQYF. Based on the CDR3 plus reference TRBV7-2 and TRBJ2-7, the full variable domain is GAGVSQSPSNKVTEKGKDVELRCDPISGHTALYWYRQSLGQGLEFLIYFQGNSAPDKSGLPSDRFSAERTGGSVSTLTIQRTQQEDSAVYLCASSFSGTSGEDHEQYFGPGTRLTVT.

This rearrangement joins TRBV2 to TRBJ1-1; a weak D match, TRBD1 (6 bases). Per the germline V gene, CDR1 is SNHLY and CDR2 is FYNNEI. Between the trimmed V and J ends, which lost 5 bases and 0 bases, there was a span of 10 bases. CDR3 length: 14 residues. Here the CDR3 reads CASSTGTMNTEAFF. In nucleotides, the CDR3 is TGTGCCAGCAGTACCGGGACAATGAACACTGAAGCTTTCTTT. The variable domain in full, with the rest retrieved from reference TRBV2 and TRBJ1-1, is EPEVTQTPSHQVTQMGQEVILRCVPISNHLYFYWYRQILGQKVEFLVSFYNNEISEKSEIFDDQFSVERPDGSNFTLKIRSTKLEDSAMYFCASSTGTMNTEAFFGQGTRLTVV.

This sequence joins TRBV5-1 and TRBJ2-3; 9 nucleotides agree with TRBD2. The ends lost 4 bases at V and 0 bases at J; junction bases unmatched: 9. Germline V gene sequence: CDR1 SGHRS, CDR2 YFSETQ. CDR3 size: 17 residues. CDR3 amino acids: CASSPYLTSGSTDTQYF. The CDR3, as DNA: TGCGCCAGCAGCCCCTATCTGACTAGCGGAAGCACAGATACGCAGTATTTT.

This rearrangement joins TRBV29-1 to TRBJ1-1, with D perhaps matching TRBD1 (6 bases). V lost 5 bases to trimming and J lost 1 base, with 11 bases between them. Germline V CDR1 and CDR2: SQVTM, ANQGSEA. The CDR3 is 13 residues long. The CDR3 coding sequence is TGCAGCGTTACGACAGGCCGGAACACTGAAGCTTTCTTT. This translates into CSVTTGRNTEAFF. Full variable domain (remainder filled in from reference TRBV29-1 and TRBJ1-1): SAVISQKPSRDICQRGTSLTIQCQVDSQVTMMFWYRQQPGQSLTLIATANQGSEATYESGFVIDKFPISRPNLTFSTLTVSNMSPEDSSIYLCSVTTGRNTEAFFGQGTRLTVV.

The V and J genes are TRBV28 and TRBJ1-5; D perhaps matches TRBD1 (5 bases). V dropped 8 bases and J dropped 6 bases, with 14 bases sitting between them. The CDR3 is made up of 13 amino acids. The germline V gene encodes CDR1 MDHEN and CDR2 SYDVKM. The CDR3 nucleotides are TGTGCCAGCGTCGCGGGGCAGGGTCAGCCCCAGCATTTT. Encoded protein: CASVAGQGQPQHF.